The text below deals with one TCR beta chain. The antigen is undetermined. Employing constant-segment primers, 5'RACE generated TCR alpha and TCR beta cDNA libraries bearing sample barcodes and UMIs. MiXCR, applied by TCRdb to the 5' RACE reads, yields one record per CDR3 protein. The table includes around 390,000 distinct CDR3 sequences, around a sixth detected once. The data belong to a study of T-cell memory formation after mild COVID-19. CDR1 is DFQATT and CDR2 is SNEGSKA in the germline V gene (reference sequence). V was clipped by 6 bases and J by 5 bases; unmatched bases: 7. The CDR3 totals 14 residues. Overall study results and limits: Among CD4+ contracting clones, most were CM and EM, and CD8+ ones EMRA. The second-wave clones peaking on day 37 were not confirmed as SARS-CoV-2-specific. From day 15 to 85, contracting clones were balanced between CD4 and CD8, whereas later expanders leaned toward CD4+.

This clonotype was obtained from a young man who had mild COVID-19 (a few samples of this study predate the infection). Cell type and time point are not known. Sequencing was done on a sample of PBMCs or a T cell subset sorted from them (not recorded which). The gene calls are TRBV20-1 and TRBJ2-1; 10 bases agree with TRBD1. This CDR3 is CSATRTGGNNEQFF. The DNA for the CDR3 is TGCAGTGCAACGAGGACAGGGGGAAACAATGAGCAGTTCTTC.